The next 20 T cell receptor beta chains were all read from a single sample in a study of T cells after yellow fever vaccination. TCRdb analysed the 5' RACE reads with MiXCR anew, one entry per CDR3 protein. The table shows 600,000 to 750,000 distinct CDR3 sequences, with 9% to 15% occurring only once. This specimen consisted of PBMCs, obtained on the day of the yellow fever booster vaccination. These receptors all come from a man aged 25-45 years who received the YFV17D yellow fever vaccine.

This clonotype was found a few times. CDR3 nucleotides: TGTGCCAGCTCAGTGCACGGGACTAGCGGAATCAATGAGCAGTTCTTC. This gives the protein CASSVHGTSGINEQFF. The V gene is TRBV6-1, the J gene TRBJ2-1, with TRBD2 identical over 11 bases. This CDR3 is built from 16 residues. Germline CDR1 reads MNHNS; CDR2 reads SASEGT. V was pared by 8 bases and J by 6 bases, with 12 bases of the junction left unmatched.

This clonotype was found a few times. V usage is TRBV6-2 or TRBV6-3 and J usage is TRBJ1-2; D gene unclear. Per germline, CDR1 MNHEY and CDR2 SVGEGT. There are 13 residues in the CDR3. Trimming removed 2 bases at V and 2 bases at J, with 6 bases between. The CDR3 region has the DNA TGTGCCAGCAGTTACCTGTTAAACTATGGCTACACCTTC. Its protein is CASSYLLNYGYTF.

The rearrangement links TRBV12-3 or TRBV12-4 to TRBJ1-1; tentatively, D is TRBD1 (5 bases). V lost 7 bases to trimming and J lost 1 base, with 13 bases between them. This CDR3 region has 14 residues. The CDR3 DNA follows: TGTGCCAGCATCACCTGGGGGGAGAACACTGAAGCTTTCTTT. Translation: CASITWGENTEAFF.

This clonotype was seen many times. The V and J genes are TRBV7-9 and TRBJ2-3; D possibly corresponds to TRBD2 (5 bases). The CDR3 is made up of 16 amino acids. The V end was cut by 6 bases, the J end by 4 bases, with 20 bases between. Per the germline V gene, CDR1 is SEHNR and CDR2 is FQNEAQ (reference sequence). CDR3 nucleotide sequence: TGTGCCAGCAGGGGCGGGCGCAATCGGTTTGCAGATACGCAGTATTTT. Amino acids: CASRGGRNRFADTQYF.

This clonotype was detected many times. This rearrangement joins TRBV7-9 to TRBJ2-7; D call uncertain. The V gene's germline CDR1 is SEHNR and CDR2 FQNEAQ (reference sequence). This CDR3 comprises 10 residues. CDR3: CATGVGEQYF. CDR3 nucleotide sequence: TGTGCGACGGGTGTGGGAGAGCAGTACTTC.

The CDR3, as DNA: TGCAGTGCTACTAGCGGCGGCGTGGAGTACTTC. Translated: CSATSGGVEYF. The chain employs TRBV20-1 and TRBJ2-7; 7 positions match TRBD2. The junction had 8 bases not matched to a gene; V was cut back by 4 bases and J by 11 bases. CDR1 is DFQATT and CDR2 is SNEGSKA in the germline V gene (reference sequence). This CDR3 is built from 11 residues.

This sequence joins TRBV28 and TRBJ2-7; TRBD2 agrees at 9 bases. In germline, CDR1 is MDHEN, CDR2 SYDVKM. There are 14 residues in the CDR3. The J segment lost 3 bases and the V segment lost 3 bases, leaving 3 bases of the junction unmatched. CDR3 bases: TGTGCCAGCAGTTTCGGCGGGAGGGGCTACGAGCAGTACTTC. Its translation: CASSFGGRGYEQYF.

This clonotype was seen a handful of times. V usage is TRBV3-1 and J usage is TRBJ2-5, with 9 bases that match TRBD2. There are 15 residues in the CDR3. After removal of 4 bases from V and 4 bases from J, the junction contained 7 bases not matched to a gene. Looked up from germline, CDR1 is LGHDT and CDR2 is YNNKEL (reference sequence). The CDR3 sequence is CASSLSGRLRETQYF. In DNA form, the CDR3 reads TGTGCCAGCAGCCTTAGCGGGAGACTGCGAGAGACCCAGTACTTC.

The rearrangement links TRBV10-3 to TRBJ2-3, with 7 bases aligning to TRBD2. Unmatched junction bases numbered 6, after V lost 8 bases and J lost 4 bases. This CDR3 is built from 13 residues. From germline, CDR1 is ENHRY and CDR2 SYGVKD. In nucleotides, the CDR3 is TGTGCCATCGGGGCGGGAGAGCCAGATACGCAGTATTTT. It is translated as CAIGAGEPDTQYF.

This clonotype was observed many times. The rearrangement joins TRBV7-2 to TRBJ1-1; unclear D gene. This CDR3 contains 13 residues. The V and J ends lost 5 bases and 6 bases respectively, with 13 bases between them. Germline CDR1 reads SGHTA; CDR2 reads FQGNSA. The chain's CDR3 is CASSQTTKAEAFF. CDR3 nucleotides: TGTGCCAGCAGCCAAACCACTAAGGCTGAAGCTTTCTTT.

The chain carries TRBV20-1 and TRBJ2-3, with 7 positions matching TRBD2. This CDR3 comprises 13 residues. The V segment lost 4 bases and the J segment 5 bases; nucleotides outside the gene matches: 6. The V gene's germline CDR1 is DFQATT and CDR2 SNEGSKA (reference sequence). The CDR3 nucleotides are TGCAGTGCTATGAGGGACTATCAAGATACGCAGTATTTT. Protein product: CSAMRDYQDTQYF.

This clonotype was observed a handful of times. Here the CDR3 omits its conserved ending phenylalanine or tryptophan, so a read error is the likely source. It is unclear where the CDR3 begins or ends on the DNA, so no DNA is shown, and the CDR3 is as TCRdb lists it. This chain uses TRBV7-8 with TRBJ1-5. In germline, CDR1 is SGHVS, CDR2 FQNEAQ. The CDR3 is 8 amino acids long, termini counted. This CDR3 reads CASSLTPS.

This rearrangement joins TRBV18 to TRBJ2-7; possible D gene TRBD2, 6 bases. Germline-derived CDR1 and CDR2 are KGHSH and LQKENI. The CDR3 totals 16 residues. Trimming took 5 bases from V and 2 from J, leaving 19 bases between them. The CDR3 nucleotides read TGTGCCAGCTCAGAAACCACGGCTAGCGCCACCTACGAGCAGTACTTC. Encoded protein: CASSETTASATYEQYF.

As concerns this clonotype: A single base separates this from a much larger clone, so it may be a read error. The chain combines TRBV12-3 or TRBV12-4 with TRBJ2-7; 8 bases are shared with TRBD1. After removal of 5 bases from V and 3 bases from J, the junction contained 9 bases not matched to a gene. The CDR3 totals 15 residues. CDR3 in DNA: TGTGCCAGCAGTCGGACAGGGATTGCACACTACGAGCAGTACTTC. This codes for CASSRTGIAHYEQYF.

The table lists this clonotype with many counts. The rearrangement joins TRBV6-5 to TRBJ1-1; unclear D gene. The V end lost 2 bases, the J end lost 1 base, and 5 bases lay between the germline ends. Germline CDR1 is MNHEY and CDR2 is SVGAGI. This CDR3 region has 13 residues. This CDR3 reads CASSYGKNTEAFF. The CDR3 nucleotides read TGTGCCAGCAGTTACGGAAAGAACACTGAAGCTTTCTTT.

The chain uses TRBV20-1 and TRBJ2-1; D possibly matches TRBD1 or TRBD2 (6 bases each). Germline CDR1 is DFQATT and CDR2 is SNEGSKA (reference sequence). This CDR3 comprises 11 residues. The V end was cut by 5 bases, the J end by 13 bases, with 15 bases between. The CDR3 nucleotides are TGCAGTGCTCCCACGTCGGGGGCACAGTTCTTC. Translated: CSAPTSGAQFF.

A few counts support this clonotype. This chain links TRBV28 with TRBJ2-7, with TRBD1 as a possible D gene (6 bases). Germline CDR1 reads MDHEN; CDR2 reads SYDVKM. The CDR3 sequence is 14 residues long. Trimming took 6 bases from V and 3 from J, leaving 15 bases between them. DNA of the CDR3: TGTGCCAGCAGCTATCCTGGACAGATCTACGAGCAGTACTTC. It translates to CASSYPGQIYEQYF.

CDR3 coding DNA: TGTGCCAGCAGCTTGAGGGAGCCCCGCACAGATACGCAGTATTTT. It yields the protein CASSLREPRTDTQYF. The gene calls are TRBV5-6 and TRBJ2-3, with D tentatively TRBD2 (5 bases). V lost 1 base to trimming and J lost 1 base, with 10 bases between them. The germline V gene encodes CDR1 SGHDT and CDR2 YYEEEE. The length of the CDR3 is 15 residues.

This clonotype showed up many times. DNA for the CDR3: TGTGCCAGCAGTTTCGCCGATCAAGAGACCCAGTACTTC. Translation: CASSFADQETQYF. The gene calls are TRBV27 and TRBJ2-5; D is ambiguous. CDR1 is MNHEY and CDR2 is SMNVEV in the germline V gene (reference sequence). This CDR3 has 13 amino acids. Trimming pared 3 bases from V and 2 bases from J, leaving 7 bases between.

The chain employs TRBV15 and TRBJ2-1, with TRBD2 as a possible D gene (5 bases). This CDR3 contains 13 residues. Trimming took off 1 base at V and 5 bases at J, with 6 bases between the two ends. CDR1 LNHNV and CDR2 YYDKDF come from the germline V gene (reference sequence). The CDR3 sequence: CATSRGSDNEQFF. Written as DNA, the CDR3 is TGTGCCACCAGCAGAGGTAGCGACAATGAGCAGTTCTTC.